There are a few counts of the clone carrying this TCR beta chain. This record comes from a study of T cells in Graves' hyperthyroidism and ophthalmopathy. Germline CDR1 LGHDT, CDR2 YNNKEL (reference sequence). The length of the CDR3 is 15 residues. V lost 0 bases, J lost 1 base, and 9 bases lay in between. Amplified TCR beta CDR3 regions came from RNA transcripts. The primer set for the first-round RT-PCR of the TCR CDR3 was HTBI. TCRdb reanalysed the multiplex PCR reads using MiXCR and keeps one entry per CDR3 protein. The sample has roughly 660,000 distinct CDR3 sequences, 17% seen once. Recently diagnosed hyperthyroidism of less than 2 months' duration affected patients aged 18 to 65. Exclusion of patients followed from uncontrolled infection, other autoimmune disease, pregnancy or lactation. Used for diagnoses were clinical symptoms, serum thyroxine and TRAb, thyroid ultrasound and orbital computed tomography.

The chain is built from TRBV3-1 and TRBJ1-1; no clear D. This clonotype originated in a man aged 45-65 years with Graves' hyperthyroidism. Material: blood. The CDR3, as DNA: TGTGCCAGCAGCCAAGATGGCGAGACGAACACTGAAGCTTTCTTT. Amino acid sequence: CASSQDGETNTEAFF. The whole variable domain, remainder taken from reference TRBV3-1 and TRBJ1-1, is DTAVSQTPKYLVTQMGNDKSIKCEQNLGHDTMYWYKQDSKKFLKIMFSYNNKELIINETVPNRFSPKSPDKAHLNLHINSLELGDSAVYFCASSQDGETNTEAFFGQGTRLTVV.